These T cell receptor beta chains were read from a single sample in a study of OX40 agonist ivuxolimab in advanced cancers. TCRdb's copy holds only in-frame clones and misses some; the assay was immunoSEQ multiplex PCR. The sample holds tens of thousands of clones, around 84% seen once. Here the sequenced sample was CD4+ or CD8+ T cells sorted from blood, taken in a trial of the OX40 agonist ivuxolimab. These receptors were collected from an adult with an advanced solid tumor such as melanoma, head and neck, liver or kidney cancer. CDR3s include the opening cysteine and the closing phenylalanine or tryptophan. Each record gives: V gene, J gene, CDR3 protein.

v_call: TRBV27; j_call: TRBJ1-4; cdr3_aa: CASSLRGTNEKLFF
v_call: TRBV10-2; j_call: TRBJ2-1; cdr3_aa: CASSEQSRAYEQFF
v_call: TRBV5-4; j_call: TRBJ1-1; cdr3_aa: CASSLTNRGQDEAFF
v_call: TRBV2; j_call: TRBJ1-2; cdr3_aa: CASSEIGNYGYTF
v_call: TRBV27; j_call: TRBJ2-1; cdr3_aa: CASSPTSNEQFF
v_call: TRBV10-2; j_call: TRBJ2-1; cdr3_aa: CASLGHLYNEQFF
v_call: TRBV2; j_call: TRBJ1-4; cdr3_aa: CASIVGGATNEKLFF
v_call: TRBV4-1; j_call: TRBJ1-5; cdr3_aa: CASSQEWGAQPQHF
v_call: TRBV6-1; j_call: TRBJ1-5; cdr3_aa: CASSRGTGVNQPQHF
v_call: TRBV7-3; j_call: TRBJ2-5; cdr3_aa: CASSLTGGFQETQYF
v_call: TRBV11-3; j_call: TRBJ2-3; cdr3_aa: CASSSDRGLTDTQYF
v_call: TRBV30; j_call: TRBJ2-7; cdr3_aa: CAWSGGPTYEQYF
v_call: TRBV5-4; j_call: TRBJ1-1; cdr3_aa: CASSLGTVVTEAFF
v_call: TRBV7-6; j_call: TRBJ2-5; cdr3_aa: CASSPRIRETQYF
v_call: TRBV6-6; j_call: TRBJ2-3; cdr3_aa: CASSSSGSTDTQYF
v_call: TRBV7-2; j_call: TRBJ1-3; cdr3_aa: CASSSGGTGAGNTIYF
v_call: TRBV6-5; j_call: TRBJ2-7; cdr3_aa: CASSPGTGVYEQYF
v_call: TRBV19; j_call: TRBJ1-5; cdr3_aa: CASSTQDRGDQPQHF
v_call: TRBV6-4; j_call: TRBJ2-3; cdr3_aa: CASSDSASQDTQYF